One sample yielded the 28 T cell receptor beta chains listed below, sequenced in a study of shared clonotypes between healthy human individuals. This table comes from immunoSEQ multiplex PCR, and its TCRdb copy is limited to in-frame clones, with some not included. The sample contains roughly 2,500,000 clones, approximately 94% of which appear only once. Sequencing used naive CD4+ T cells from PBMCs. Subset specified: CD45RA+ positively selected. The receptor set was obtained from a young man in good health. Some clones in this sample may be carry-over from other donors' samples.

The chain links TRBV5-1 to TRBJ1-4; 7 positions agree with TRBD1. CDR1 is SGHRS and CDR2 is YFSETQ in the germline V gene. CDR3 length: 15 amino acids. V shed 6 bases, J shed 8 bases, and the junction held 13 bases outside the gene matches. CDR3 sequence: CASTPGGAVGEKLFF. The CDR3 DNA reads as TGCGCCAGCACCCCAGGGGGGGCCGTTGGGGAAAAACTGTTTTTT.

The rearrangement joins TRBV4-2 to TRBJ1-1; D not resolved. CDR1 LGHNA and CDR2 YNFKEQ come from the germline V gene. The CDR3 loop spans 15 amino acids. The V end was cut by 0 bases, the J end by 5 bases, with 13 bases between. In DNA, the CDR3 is TGTGCCAGCAGCCAAGAACGGGGTCCGGGAACTGAAGCTTTCTTT. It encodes CASSQERGPGTEAFF.

The CDR3 here is CASSLLFLAGGEQFF. The DNA for the CDR3 is TGTGCCAGCAGCTTACTGTTCCTAGCGGGAGGGGAGCAGTTCTTC. The chain employs TRBV7-2 and TRBJ2-1; TRBD2 matches 12 bases. The J segment lost 10 bases and the V segment lost 2 bases, leaving 6 bases of the junction unmatched. The CDR3 length is 15 residues. Germline assignment: CDR1 SGHTA and CDR2 FQGNSA.

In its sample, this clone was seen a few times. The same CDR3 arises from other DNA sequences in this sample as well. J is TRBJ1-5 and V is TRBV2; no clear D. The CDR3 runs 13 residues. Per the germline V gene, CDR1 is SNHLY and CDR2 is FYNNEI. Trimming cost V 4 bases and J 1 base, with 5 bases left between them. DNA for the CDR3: TGTGCCAGCAGTGTCCAGAGCAATCAGCCCCAGCATTTT. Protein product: CASSVQSNQPQHF.

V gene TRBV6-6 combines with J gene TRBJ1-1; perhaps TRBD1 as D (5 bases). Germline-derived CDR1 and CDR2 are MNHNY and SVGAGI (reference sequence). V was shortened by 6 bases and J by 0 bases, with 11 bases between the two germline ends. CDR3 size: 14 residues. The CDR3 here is CASSRQRLNTEAFF. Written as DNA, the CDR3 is TGTGCCAGCAGCCGACAGAGATTGAACACTGAAGCTTTCTTT.

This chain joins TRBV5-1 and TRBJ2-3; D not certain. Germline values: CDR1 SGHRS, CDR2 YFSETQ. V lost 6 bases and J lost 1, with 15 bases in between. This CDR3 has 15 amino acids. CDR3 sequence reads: CASTQAQTRTDTQYF. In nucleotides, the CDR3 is TGCGCCAGCACCCAAGCTCAGACCCGCACAGATACGCAGTATTTT.

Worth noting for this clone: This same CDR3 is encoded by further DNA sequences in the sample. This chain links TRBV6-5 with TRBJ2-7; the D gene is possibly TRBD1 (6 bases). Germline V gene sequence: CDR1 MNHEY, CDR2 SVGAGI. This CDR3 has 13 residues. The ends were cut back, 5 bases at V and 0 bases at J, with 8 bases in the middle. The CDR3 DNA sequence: TGTGCCAGCAGTCAGGGGAGCTCCTACGAGCAGTACTTC. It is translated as CASSQGSSYEQYF.

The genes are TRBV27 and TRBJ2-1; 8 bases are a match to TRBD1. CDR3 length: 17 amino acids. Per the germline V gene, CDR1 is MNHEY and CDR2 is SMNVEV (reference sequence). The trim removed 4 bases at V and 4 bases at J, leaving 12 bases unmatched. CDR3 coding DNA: TGTGCCAGCAGTTCGCCCCTCAGGGGGCTAGGTTACAATGAGCAGTTCTTC. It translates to CASSSPLRGLGYNEQFF.

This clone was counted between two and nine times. DNA for the CDR3: TGTGCCAGCAGCGTCCAGACAGGGGGAGCCACCGGGGAGCTGTTTTTT. Translation gives CASSVQTGGATGELFF. The chain links TRBV9 to TRBJ2-2, with 9 bases fitting TRBD1. The CDR3 length is 16 residues. CDR1 SGDLS and CDR2 YYNGEE come from the germline V gene. V shed 2 bases, J shed 4 bases, and the junction held 6 bases outside the gene matches.

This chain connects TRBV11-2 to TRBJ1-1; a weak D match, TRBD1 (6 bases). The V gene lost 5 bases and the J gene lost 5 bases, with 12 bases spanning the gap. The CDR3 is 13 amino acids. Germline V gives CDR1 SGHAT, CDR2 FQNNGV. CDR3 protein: CASSTGQLTEAFF. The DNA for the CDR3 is TGTGCCAGCAGCACGGGACAATTAACTGAAGCTTTCTTT.

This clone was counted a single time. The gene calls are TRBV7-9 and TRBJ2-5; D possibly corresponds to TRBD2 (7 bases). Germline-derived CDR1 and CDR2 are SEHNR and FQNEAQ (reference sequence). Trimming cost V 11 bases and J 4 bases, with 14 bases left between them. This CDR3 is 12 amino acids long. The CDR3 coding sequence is TGTGCCGGGAGGGGGGGTGGAGAGACCCAGTACTTC. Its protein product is CAGRGGGETQYF.

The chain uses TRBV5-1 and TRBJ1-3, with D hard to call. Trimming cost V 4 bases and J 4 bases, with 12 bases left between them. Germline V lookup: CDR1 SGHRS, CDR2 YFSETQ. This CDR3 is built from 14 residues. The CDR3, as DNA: TGCGCCAGCAGCCCTACGGGGAGAGGAAACACCATATATTTT. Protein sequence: CASSPTGRGNTIYF.

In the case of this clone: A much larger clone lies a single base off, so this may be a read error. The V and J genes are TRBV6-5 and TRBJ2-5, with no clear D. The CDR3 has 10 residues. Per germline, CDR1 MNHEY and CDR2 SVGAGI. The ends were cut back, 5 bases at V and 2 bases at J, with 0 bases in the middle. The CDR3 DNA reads TGTGCCAGCAGTCAAGAGACCCAGTACTTC. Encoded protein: CASSQETQYF.

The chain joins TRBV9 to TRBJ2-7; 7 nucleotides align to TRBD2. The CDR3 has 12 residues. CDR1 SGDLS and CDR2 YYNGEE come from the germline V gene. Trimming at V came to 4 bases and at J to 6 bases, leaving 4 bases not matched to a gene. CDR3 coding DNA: TGTGCCAGCAGCCCCCCGGGAGGCGAGCAGTACTTC. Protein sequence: CASSPPGGEQYF.

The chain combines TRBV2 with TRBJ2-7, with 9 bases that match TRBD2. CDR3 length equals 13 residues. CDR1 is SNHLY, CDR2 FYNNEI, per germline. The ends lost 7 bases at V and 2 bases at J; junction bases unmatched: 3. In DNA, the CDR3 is TGTGCCAGCAACGGCGGGAGGGCCTACGAGCAGTACTTC. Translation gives CASNGGRAYEQYF.

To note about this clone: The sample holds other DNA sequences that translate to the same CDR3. CDR3 DNA: TGCGCCAGCAGCTTGGCCACAGGGGCAGATACGCAGTATTTT. Protein sequence: CASSLATGADTQYF. This chain joins TRBV5-1 and TRBJ2-3, with 7 bases that match TRBD1. The CDR3 sequence is 14 residues long. J lost 4 bases, V lost 0 bases, and 2 bases had no gene match. Germline-derived CDR1 and CDR2 are SGHRS and YFSETQ.

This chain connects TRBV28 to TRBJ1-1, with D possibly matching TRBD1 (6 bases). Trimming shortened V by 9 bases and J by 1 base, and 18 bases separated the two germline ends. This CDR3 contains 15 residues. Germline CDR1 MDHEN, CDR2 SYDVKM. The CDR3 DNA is TGTGCCAGTGGGACTCCGGGACACTCGAACACTGAAGCTTTCTTT. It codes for CASGTPGHSNTEAFF.

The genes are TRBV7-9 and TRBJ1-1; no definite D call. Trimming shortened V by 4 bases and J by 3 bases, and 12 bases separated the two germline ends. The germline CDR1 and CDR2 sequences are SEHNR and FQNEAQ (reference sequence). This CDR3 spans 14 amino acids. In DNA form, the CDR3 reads TGTGCCAGCAGCTCCCGCCGCCTCGACACTGAAGCTTTCTTT. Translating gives CASSSRRLDTEAFF.

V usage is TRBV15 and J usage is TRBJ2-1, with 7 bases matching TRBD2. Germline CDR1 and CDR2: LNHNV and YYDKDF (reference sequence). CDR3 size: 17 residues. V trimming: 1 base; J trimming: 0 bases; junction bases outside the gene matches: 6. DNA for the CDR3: TGTGCCACCAGCAGAGGGGCGGGCGGGAGCTCCTACAATGAGCAGTTCTTC. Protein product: CATSRGAGGSSYNEQFF.

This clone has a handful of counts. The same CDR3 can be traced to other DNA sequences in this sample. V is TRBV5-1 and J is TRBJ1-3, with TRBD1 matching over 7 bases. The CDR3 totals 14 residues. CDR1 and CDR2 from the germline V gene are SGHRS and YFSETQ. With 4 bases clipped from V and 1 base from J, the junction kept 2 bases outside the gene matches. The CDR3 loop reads CASSPGGSGNTIYF. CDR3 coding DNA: TGCGCCAGCAGCCCAGGGGGGTCTGGAAACACCATATATTTT. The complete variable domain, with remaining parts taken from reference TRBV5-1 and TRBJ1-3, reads KAGVTQTPRYLIKTRGQQVTLSCSPISGHRSVSWYQQTPGQGLQFLFEYFSETQRNKGNFPGRFSGRQFSNSRSEMNVSTLELGDSALYLCASSPGGSGNTIYFGEGSWLTVV.

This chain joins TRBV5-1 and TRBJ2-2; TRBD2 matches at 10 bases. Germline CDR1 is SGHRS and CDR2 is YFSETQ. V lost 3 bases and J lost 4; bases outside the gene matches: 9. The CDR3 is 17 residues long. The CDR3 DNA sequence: TGCGCCAGCAGCTCTAAAGCGGGAGGGCCGACCACCGGGGAGCTGTTTTTT. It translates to CASSSKAGGPTTGELFF.

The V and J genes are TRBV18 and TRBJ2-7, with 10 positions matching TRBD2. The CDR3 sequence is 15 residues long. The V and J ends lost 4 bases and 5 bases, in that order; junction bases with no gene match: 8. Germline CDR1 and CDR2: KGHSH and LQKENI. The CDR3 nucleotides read TGTGCCAGCTCACAAGGTAGCGGGAGGTTGAACGAGCAGTACTTC. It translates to CASSQGSGRLNEQYF.

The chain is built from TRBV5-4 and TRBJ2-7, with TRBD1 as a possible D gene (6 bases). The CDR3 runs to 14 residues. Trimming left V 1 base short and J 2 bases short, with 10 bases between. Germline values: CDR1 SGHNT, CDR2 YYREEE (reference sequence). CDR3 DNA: TGTGCCAGCAGCTTGATGCAGGGGACCTACGAGCAGTACTTC. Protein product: CASSLMQGTYEQYF.

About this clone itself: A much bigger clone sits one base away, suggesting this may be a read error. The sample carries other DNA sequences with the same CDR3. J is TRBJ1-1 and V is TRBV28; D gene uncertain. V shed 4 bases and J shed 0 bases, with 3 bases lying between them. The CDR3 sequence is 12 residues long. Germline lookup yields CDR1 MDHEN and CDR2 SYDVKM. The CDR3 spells CASSSVNTEAFF. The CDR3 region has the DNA TGTGCCAGCAGTTCAGTGAACACTGAAGCTTTCTTT.

The CDR3, as DNA: TGCGCCAGCAGCCAAACTAGCGGAAAGTACAATGAGCAGTTCTTC. Protein product: CASSQTSGKYNEQFF. V gene TRBV4-1 combines with J gene TRBJ2-1; 8 nucleotides match TRBD2. This CDR3 has 15 residues. V lost 2 bases and J lost 4; bases outside the gene matches: 4. Germline V gene data show CDR1 as MGHRA and CDR2 as YSYEKL.

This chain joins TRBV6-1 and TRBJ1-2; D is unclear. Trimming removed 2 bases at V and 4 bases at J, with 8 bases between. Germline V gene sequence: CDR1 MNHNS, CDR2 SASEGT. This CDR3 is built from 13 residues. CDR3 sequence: CASSEMAPYGYTF. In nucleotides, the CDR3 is TGTGCCAGCAGTGAAATGGCGCCCTATGGCTACACCTTC.

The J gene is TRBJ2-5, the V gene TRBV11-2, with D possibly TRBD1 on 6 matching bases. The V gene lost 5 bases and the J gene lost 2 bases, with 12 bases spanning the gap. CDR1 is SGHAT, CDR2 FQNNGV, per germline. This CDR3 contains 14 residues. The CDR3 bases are TGTGCCAGCAGCGGGGGCGGGCTTCAAGAGACCCAGTACTTC. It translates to CASSGGGLQETQYF. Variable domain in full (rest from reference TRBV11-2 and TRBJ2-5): EAGVAQSPRYKIIEKRQSVAFWCNPISGHATLYWYQQILGQGPKLLIQFQNNGVVDDSQLPKDRFSAERLKGVDSTLKIQPAKLEDSAVYLCASSGGGLQETQYFGPGTRLLVL.

The CDR3 here is CASNGRGTLKETQYF. Written as DNA, the CDR3 is TGCGCCAGCAACGGCAGGGGAACGCTGAAAGAGACCCAGTACTTC. V usage is TRBV5-1 and J usage is TRBJ2-5, with D possibly being TRBD1 (6 bases). This CDR3 region has 15 residues. V dropped 6 bases and J dropped 3 bases, with 18 bases sitting between them. The germline gives CDR1 SGHRS, CDR2 YFSETQ. Full variable domain (missing parts from reference TRBV5-1 and TRBJ2-5): KAGVTQTPRYLIKTRGQQVTLSCSPISGHRSVSWYQQTPGQGLQFLFEYFSETQRNKGNFPGRFSGRQFSNSRSEMNVSTLELGDSALYLCASNGRGTLKETQYFGPGTRLLVL.